This record looks at one T cell receptor (beta chain) sequence and its context. Its antigen is currently not known. No per-base quality is available; no much larger clone lies one base away. The data belong to a study of T cell responses to AZD1222 COVID-19 vaccine (dated by TCRdb to the early 2020s). General notes on the study: Because spike-specific TCR depth and breadth did not differ between the two schedules, AZD1222 recipients who got a second dose at roughly 4 weeks were pooled with those who got a second dose at roughly 12 weeks. A total of 233 trial participants underwent TCR sequencing, of whom about 210 had received two doses of AZD1222 and some 25 had received two doses of the MenACWY control vaccine. Trial participants were enrolled by age into 18-55, 56-69 and 70-plus year subgroups, with around 140, 26 and 57 TCR-sequenced participants respectively. Findings and caveats that apply to the study as a whole: After two AZD1222 doses, spike-specific TCR breadth and depth were significantly higher than at day 0 and than in MenACWY recipients. Because no samples from the day 14 peak response were available, repertoires could be characterized only after the peak T cell response. In the small 56-69-year group, the increase in depth fell short of significance, most likely because of low power. The vaccine-associated CD4 TCRs covered the entire spike protein, and the dominant responses fell in regions 160-218 and 743-854. Reportedly, close to half of the unique spike-specific TCRs recognized epitopes lying outside the regions that are mutated in the B.1.351 and B.1.1.7 variants. Participants were mostly white British and included more females than males, and it was suggested by the authors that clonal diversity may have been underestimated. Only five or six AZD1222 recipients were SARS-CoV-2 seropositive at baseline, limiting conclusions about previously exposed vaccinees.

The CDR3 regions of human TCRbeta chains were subjected to immunosequencing. Turning to the authors' computational methods: Repertoire TCRs were checked for matches against a reference library of SARS-CoV-2-specific TCRs that had been generated using the MIRA antigen-specificity platform. Breadth was defined as the fraction of unique TCRs that were SARS-CoV-2-associated. Depth was defined as the fraction of total T cells that were SARS-CoV-2-associated. Using the MIRA data, every spike-specific TCR was mapped to the spike region that the TCR reacted to and assigned to either a CD4 or a CD8 class. Log10-transformed breadth and depth values were compared by one-way ANOVA with Sidak's multiple comparisons tests. TCRdb stores this immuneACCESS table with in-frame sequences only. Part of the clones is absent; in the studies checked, under half of the shortfall reflects unresolved V genes, and no reason is known for the rest. The V and J calls and clone size were taken over from that table, and D and trimming were inferred from the DNA. The sample has 100,000 to 150,000 clones on record, 88% of them singletons. Roughly 4% of the sample goes to the ten largest clones.

The time point label, as the study defines it: baseline before first vaccination. Samples from vaccinated people were obtained from the UK trials COV001 and COV002, which included a single-blind randomized controlled phase 2/3 trial of AZD1222 (ChAdOx1 nCoV-19) in healthy adults. For TCRbeta chain sequencing, PBMC samples from trial participants were taken at day 0 and at day 28 after the second dose. CDR1 and CDR2 are read off the germline V gene (reference sequence) as LNHDA and SQIVND. Its CDR3 holds 15 amino acids, cysteine through phenylalanine. CDR3 DNA is the only sequence kept; it has 45 bases, read in frame from the first base. V is reduced by 0 bases and J by 4 bases, leaving a spacing of 12 bases between them.

Sequenced here: peripheral blood, sampled on day 0 of AZD1222 vaccination. The receptor comes from an adult in good health. The rearranged chain carries TRBV19 and TRBJ1-2; the D gene is perhaps TRBD1, from 6 matching bases. DNA sequence: TGTGCCAGTAGTATAGATCGGGGACACCGCTATGGCTACACCTTC. This translates into CASSIDRGHRYGYTF. The full variable domain, with segments outside the CDR3 supplied by the reference TRBV19 and TRBJ1-2 proteins, appears as DGGITQSPKYLFRKEGQNVTLSCEQNLNHDAMYWYRQDPGQGLRLIYYSQIVNDFQKGDIAEGYSVSREKKESFPLTVTSAQKNPTAFYLCASSIDRGHRYGYTFGSGTRLTVV.